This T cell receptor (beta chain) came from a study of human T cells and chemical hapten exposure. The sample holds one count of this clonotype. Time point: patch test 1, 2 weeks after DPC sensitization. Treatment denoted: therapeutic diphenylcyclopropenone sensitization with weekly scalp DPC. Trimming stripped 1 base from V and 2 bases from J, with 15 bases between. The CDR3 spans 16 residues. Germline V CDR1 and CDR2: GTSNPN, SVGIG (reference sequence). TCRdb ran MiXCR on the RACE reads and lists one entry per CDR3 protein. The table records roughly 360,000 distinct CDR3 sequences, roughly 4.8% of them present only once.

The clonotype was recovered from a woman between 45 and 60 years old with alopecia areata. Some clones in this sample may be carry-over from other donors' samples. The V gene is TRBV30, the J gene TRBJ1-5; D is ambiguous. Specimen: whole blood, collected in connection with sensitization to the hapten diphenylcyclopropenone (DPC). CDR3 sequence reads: CAWSGSSLRGNQPQHF. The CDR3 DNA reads TGTGCCTGGAGTGGATCCTCCCTACGGGGCAATCAGCCCCAGCATTTT.